This TCR beta chain was sequenced during a study of T cell changes during pregnancy in multiple sclerosis. The table came from immunoSEQ multiplex PCR; TCRdb's copy has only in-frame clones and leaves some out. The table records about 76,000 clones, about 95% of them present only once. The sequence was collected from a female donor with multiple sclerosis, enrolled in a pregnancy study. Sequencing used peripheral blood, obtained in the third trimester of pregnancy.

CDR3 nucleotides: TGCAGCGCCAGGACAGGGGCAGGTTTCACTGAAGCTTTCTTT. As protein: CSARTGAGFTEAFF. The chain joins TRBV29-1 to TRBJ1-1; 9 nucleotides align to TRBD1. The CDR3 sequence is 14 residues long. Germline V gene sequence: CDR1 SQVTM, CDR2 ANQGSEA. V shed 7 bases, J shed 4 bases, and the junction held 10 bases outside the gene matches.